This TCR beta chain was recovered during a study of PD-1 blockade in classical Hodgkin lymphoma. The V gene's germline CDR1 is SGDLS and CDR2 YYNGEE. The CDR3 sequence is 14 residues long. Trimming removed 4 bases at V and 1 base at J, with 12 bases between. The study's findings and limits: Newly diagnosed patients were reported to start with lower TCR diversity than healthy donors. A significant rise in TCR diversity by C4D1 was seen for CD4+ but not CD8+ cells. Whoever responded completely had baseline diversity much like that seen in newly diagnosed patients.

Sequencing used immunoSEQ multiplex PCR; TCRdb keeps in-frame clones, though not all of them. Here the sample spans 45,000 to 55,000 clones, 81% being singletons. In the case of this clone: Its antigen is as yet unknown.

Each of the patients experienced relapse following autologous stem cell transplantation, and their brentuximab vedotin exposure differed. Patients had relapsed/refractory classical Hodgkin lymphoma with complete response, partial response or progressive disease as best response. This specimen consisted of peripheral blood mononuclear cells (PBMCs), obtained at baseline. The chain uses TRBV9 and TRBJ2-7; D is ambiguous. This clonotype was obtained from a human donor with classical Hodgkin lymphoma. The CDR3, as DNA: TGTGCCAGCAGCCCGGACGGAAATTCCTACGAGCAGTACTTC. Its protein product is CASSPDGNSYEQYF.